A selection of T cell receptor beta chains follows, all from one sample in a study of siplizumab effects on memory and regulatory T cells. The table came from immunoSEQ multiplex PCR; TCRdb's copy has only in-frame clones and leaves some out. The sample lists 60,000 to 70,000 clones; over 70% were seen once. The source material was Tregs sorted from blood. The origin of the receptors is a human donor in good health. Each CDR3 is given with its conserved first and last residue. Fields, in order: V gene, J gene, clone size, D gene, CDR3 protein, CDR3 DNA. D genes are given only for firm matches. Not every row has a clone size; where given, it reads once, few, many or a size class.

>TRBV19|TRBJ1-1|NA|TRBD1
CASSIQGARNTEAFF
TGTGCCAGTAGTATCCAGGGGGCCCGGAACACTGAAGCTTTCTTT
>TRBV11-2|TRBJ2-6|few|NA
CASSLEYDSGANVLTF
TGTGCCAGCAGCTTAGAATACGACTCTGGGGCCAACGTCCTGACTTTC
>TRBV18|TRBJ2-2|NA|TRBD1
CASSPSTGSTGELFF
TGTGCCAGCTCACCATCGACAGGGAGCACCGGGGAGCTGTTTTTT
>TRBV11-2|TRBJ2-3|NA|NA
CASSSGGGHFGDTQYF
TGTGCCAGCAGCTCAGGGGGGGGGCACTTTGGCGATACGCAGTATTTT
>TRBV4-1|TRBJ2-7|NA|TRBD2
CASSQGTSGRYEQYF
TGCGCCAGCAGCCAAGGGACTAGCGGGAGATACGAGCAGTACTTC
>TRBV2|TRBJ1-1|few|NA
CASSEYTEAFF
TGTGCCAGCAGTGAGTACACTGAAGCTTTCTTT
>TRBV5-1|TRBJ1-4|NA|NA
CASRPGGTTNEKLFF
TGCGCCAGCCGACCTGGGGGAACAACTAATGAAAAACTGTTTTTT
>TRBV6-1|TRBJ2-3|NA|NA
CASTRTGLDTQYF
TGTGCCAGCACTAGGACGGGTTTGGATACGCAGTATTTT
>TRBV5-6|TRBJ2-3|NA|TRBD2
CASSSLRRGSLTDTQYF
TGTGCCAGCAGCTCCCTCAGGCGGGGGTCTCTTACAGATACGCAGTATTTT
>TRBV10-3|TRBJ1-2|NA|NA
CAISDPVQPLYGYTF
TGTGCCATCAGTGACCCGGTACAGCCGTTATATGGCTACACCTTC
>TRBV19|TRBJ2-7|NA|NA
CASSINGAARGEQYF
TGTGCCAGTAGTATTAATGGGGCAGCCCGAGGCGAGCAGTACTTC
>TRBV9|TRBJ2-2|NA|TRBD2
CASSETGLASGELFF
TGTGCCAGCAGCGAGACTGGACTAGCGTCGGGGGAGCTGTTTTTT
>TRBV2|TRBJ1-2|NA|TRBD1
CASSADRDYGYTF
TGTGCCAGCAGTGCCGACAGGGACTATGGCTACACCTTC
>TRBV18|TRBJ2-1|NA|NA
CASSPPSLGNEQFF
TGTGCCAGCTCACCACCGAGTCTCGGCAATGAGCAGTTCTTC
>TRBV7-9|TRBJ2-7|NA|TRBD2
CASSGLAAYEQYF
TGTGCCAGCAGCGGACTAGCGGCCTACGAGCAGTACTTC
>TRBV5-1|TRBJ1-4|NA|NA
CASSQGSARDEKLFF
TGCGCCAGCAGCCAGGGATCCGCTAGAGACGAAAAACTGTTTTTT
>TRBV30|TRBJ2-7|NA|TRBD1
CASSLGWDSTYEQYF
TGTGCCAGCAGCTTGGGGTGGGACAGCACCTACGAGCAGTACTTC
>TRBV4-1|TRBJ2-1|NA|TRBD2
CASSQDGTRFYNEQFF
TGCGCCAGCAGCCAAGACGGGACTAGATTTTACAATGAGCAGTTCTTC
>TRBV4-1|TRBJ2-5|NA|NA
CASSPGWQTEETQYF
TGCGCCAGCAGCCCGGGTTGGCAGACCGAAGAGACCCAGTACTTC
>TRBV19|TRBJ1-2|NA|TRBD1
CASTQGAAPYGYTF
TGTGCCAGTACCCAGGGGGCGGCCCCCTATGGCTACACCTTC
>TRBV7-9|TRBJ2-5|NA|TRBD2
CASSLGASGSQETQYF
TGTGCCAGCAGCTTGGGGGCTAGCGGGTCACAAGAGACCCAGTACTTC
>TRBV5-1|TRBJ1-1|NA|TRBD1
CASNTGTVNTEAFF
TGCGCCAGCAACACCGGGACAGTTAACACTGAAGCTTTCTTT
>TRBV19|TRBJ1-1|NA|NA
CASSIGRGQNTEAFF
TGTGCCAGTAGTATCGGGAGGGGACAGAACACTGAAGCTTTCTTT
>TRBV4-2|TRBJ2-3|NA|TRBD2
CASSQGHAGGATDTQYF
TGTGCCAGCAGCCAAGGCCATGCGGGAGGGGCGACAGATACGCAGTATTTT
>TRBV19|TRBJ2-2|NA|NA
CASSNFRGAGAGELFF
TGTGCCAGTAGTAATTTTCGGGGGGCCGGGGCCGGGGAGCTGTTTTTT
>TRBV6-5|TRBJ1-5|NA|NA
CASGSGNQPQHF
TGTGCCAGCGGGTCAGGCAATCAGCCCCAGCATTTT
>TRBV11-2|TRBJ2-1|NA|TRBD2
CASSRPSGPPNEQFF
TGTGCCAGCAGCCGCCCTAGCGGTCCACCCAATGAGCAGTTCTTC
>TRBV5-1|TRBJ2-1|NA|TRBD2
CASSTGAGVEGEQFF
TGCGCCAGCAGTACGGGTGCGGGAGTAGAAGGTGAGCAGTTCTTC
>TRBV5-4|TRBJ2-1|NA|TRBD1
CASTMDRRYEQFF
TGTGCCAGCACCATGGACAGGAGATATGAGCAGTTCTTC
>TRBV4-3|TRBJ2-2|NA|NA
CASSPRTIPGTGELFF
TGCGCCAGCAGCCCGCGGACTATCCCGGGCACCGGGGAGCTGTTTTTT
>TRBV5-1|TRBJ2-6|NA|NA
CASTILGGAGANVLTF
TGCGCCAGTACCATATTGGGTGGGGCTGGGGCCAACGTCCTGACTTTC
>TRBV4-3|TRBJ2-7|NA|TRBD2
CASSQERSGSYEQYF
TGCGCCAGCAGCCAAGAACGTAGCGGGAGTTACGAGCAGTACTTC
>TRBV2|TRBJ2-2|NA|NA
CASVSGLMNTGELFF
TGTGCCAGCGTGTCAGGGCTAATGAACACCGGGGAGCTGTTTTTT
>TRBV4-1|TRBJ2-7|NA|NA
CASSQEEAAYEQYF
TGCGCCAGCAGCCAAGAAGAGGCCGCCTACGAGCAGTACTTC
>TRBV19|TRBJ2-6|NA|TRBD1
CASRDRAGHGGANVLTF
TGTGCCAGTAGAGACAGGGCAGGGCACGGTGGGGCCAACGTCCTGACTTTC
>TRBV9|TRBJ1-1|NA|NA
CASSPARQNTEAFF
TGTGCCAGCAGCCCTGCCCGGCAGAACACTGAAGCTTTCTTT
>TRBV5-1|TRBJ2-5|NA|TRBD1
CASSGTGGQETQYF
TGCGCCAGCAGCGGAACAGGGGGCCAAGAGACCCAGTACTTC
>TRBV18|TRBJ1-4|NA|TRBD1
CASSTKQGVATNEKLFF
TGTGCCAGCTCAACAAAACAGGGGGTTGCAACTAATGAAAAACTGTTTTTT
>TRBV6-1|TRBJ2-1|NA|TRBD2
CASSGTSGTEQFF
TGTGCCAGCAGTGGGACTAGCGGGACCGAGCAGTTCTTC
>TRBV5-4|TRBJ2-7|NA|TRBD1
CASSWTGTYEQYF
TGTGCCAGCAGCTGGACAGGAACCTACGAGCAGTACTTC
>TRBV18|TRBJ2-1|once|NA
CASSPPENEQFF
TGTGCCAGCTCACCACCGGAAAATGAGCAGTTCTTC
>TRBV6-5|TRBJ1-2|NA|TRBD1
CASSPGQHNYGYTF
TGTGCCAGCAGCCCGGGACAGCATAACTATGGCTACACCTTC
>TRBV30|TRBJ1-1|NA|NA
CAWSVLGGVYTEAFF
TGTGCCTGGAGTGTACTGGGGGGGGTCTACACTGAAGCTTTCTTT
>TRBV11-3|TRBJ1-5|NA|NA
CASSSPRGLSNQPQHF
TGTGCCAGCAGCTCCCCACGGGGTCTCAGCAATCAGCCCCAGCATTTT
>TRBV6-5|TRBJ2-1|NA|NA
CASSYGGIRGNEQFF
TGTGCCAGCAGTTACGGCGGGATAAGAGGCAATGAGCAGTTCTTC
>TRBV7-6|TRBJ2-1|NA|TRBD2
CASSRSGSSYNEQFF
TGTGCCAGCAGTCGTAGCGGGAGCTCCTACAATGAGCAGTTCTTC
>TRBV5-1|TRBJ2-1|NA|NA
CASRPPAKYNEQFF
TGCGCCAGCAGACCTCCGGCAAAATACAATGAGCAGTTCTTC
>TRBV6-5|TRBJ2-7|NA|NA
CASSYKGEGPSYEQYF
TGTGCCAGCAGTTATAAGGGAGAGGGACCCTCCTACGAGCAGTACTTC
>TRBV27|TRBJ2-3|NA|NA
CASSLAPRGSGTDTQYF
TGTGCCAGCAGTTTAGCCCCTCGGGGGAGTGGCACAGATACGCAGTATTTT
>TRBV11-3|TRBJ2-1|NA|NA
CASSVGLNSYNEQFF
TGTGCCAGCAGCGTGGGACTCAACTCCTACAATGAGCAGTTCTTC
>TRBV5-1|TRBJ2-3|NA|NA
CASSLDYRSTDTQYF
TGCGCCAGCAGCTTAGACTACCGTAGCACAGATACGCAGTATTTT
>TRBV30|TRBJ1-2|NA|NA
CAWSVSYVGYTF
TGTGCCTGGAGTGTATCCTACGTTGGCTACACCTTC
>TRBV6-6|TRBJ1-5|NA|TRBD1
CASSDRGRIKPQHF
TGTGCCAGCAGTGACAGGGGGCGAATCAAGCCCCAGCATTTT
>TRBV6-6|TRBJ2-1|NA|NA
CASSYSRGNEQFF
TGTGCCAGCAGTTACTCGAGGGGGAATGAGCAGTTCTTC
>TRBV10-2|TRBJ2-3|NA|TRBD2
CATSTGTSGSFTQYF
TGCGCCACCTCTACCGGGACTAGCGGGAGTTTTACGCAGTATTTT
>TRBV2|TRBJ2-7|NA|NA
CATSVNSYEQYF
TGTGCCACTTCTGTGAACTCCTACGAGCAGTACTTC
>TRBV11-3|TRBJ2-1|NA|NA
CASSLSGNVNEQFF
TGTGCCAGCAGCTTATCCGGGAACGTTAATGAGCAGTTCTTC
>TRBV7-2|TRBJ2-1|NA|TRBD2
CASSLSSGGSYNEQFF
TGTGCCAGCAGCTTAAGCTCGGGAGGCTCCTACAATGAGCAGTTCTTC
>TRBV28|TRBJ2-7|NA|TRBD2
CASRYRGLAGRAYEQYF
TGTGCCAGCAGGTACCGGGGACTAGCGGGTAGAGCCTACGAGCAGTACTTC